This paragraph reports one TCR beta chain. This entry comes from a study of shared clonotypes between healthy human individuals. CD45RO-negative CD8 cells positively selected for CCR7 made up the naive population, which excluded terminally differentiated effector memory CD45RA+ cells. Clones were read by immunoSEQ multiplex PCR, and TCRdb kept only the in-frame ones, dropping some. Here the sample spans 2 million to 2.5 million clones, roughly 94% being singletons. The sequence came from a man aged 18 to 29 in good health. Specimen: naive CD8+ T cells sorted from blood.

The CDR3 nucleotides are TGTGCCAGCAGCTCGTCGGTAGATAATGAGGGCTACGAGCAGTACTTC. Translated: CASSSSVDNEGYEQYF. The chain uses TRBV7-9 and TRBJ2-7; perhaps TRBD2 as D (5 bases). V lost 4 bases to trimming and J lost 3 bases, with 19 bases between them. The length of the CDR3 is 16 residues. The V gene's germline CDR1 is SEHNR and CDR2 FQNEAQ (reference sequence).